The T cell receptor (beta chain) described here comes from a study of blood T cell repertoires in COVID-19 (dated by TCRdb to between 2020 and 2021). In terms of the full investigation: Samples covering the acute and convalescent phases of COVID-19 were provided by collaborators in the United States, Italy and Spain. The prospective study material was composed of cDNA or gDNA derived from T cells, B-cell-depleted T cells, or PBMCs. Where available, HLA class I and class II types were obtained from metadata supplied by the sample provider rather than from assay-based typing. Nearly every sample came with metadata listing a de-identified subject ID, COVID-19 status, age in years and sex. The samples were drawn from the first 160 participants of the ongoing ImmuneRACE study and from under 1,500 subjects provided by 6 global collaborators. The dataset comprised deeply sampled blood TCRbeta repertoires from subjects exposed to, actively infected with, or recovered from COVID-19. The repertoires were released in a freely available public database meant as a resource for research on the immune response to SARS-CoV-2.

As to this clone: The antigen it binds to is not known. Base qualities are missing; no much larger clone stands one base away.

Collaborating institutions collected whole blood in K2EDTA tubes following their own protocols. For TCRbeta analysis, collaborators shipped samples in one of three forms: frozen whole blood, isolated PBMCs, or DNA extracted from either of those sample types. CDR3 length: 12 amino acids, cysteine to phenylalanine. Only the CDR3 portion is preserved as DNA: 36 bases, with reading frame beginning at the first base. Trimming removed 2 bases from V and 5 bases from J, leaving 3 bases between the germline ends. The germline V gene sets CDR1 to SGHAT and CDR2 to FQNNGV. TCRbeta CDR3 regions were amplified from genomic DNA using the immunoSEQ Assay, a bias-controlled multiplex PCR. The authors processed their data as follows. The number of nucleated cells in each sample was estimated from the amplification of reference gene primers within the assay. To quantify the absolute abundance of each unique TCRbeta CDR3 rearrangement, sequence reads were collapsed and filtered. For each sample, productive Simpson clonality was calculated as the square root of Simpson's diversity index across productive rearrangements. The table was pulled from immuneACCESS by TCRdb, which kept in-frame rearrangements only. Such tables lose some clones; where checked, under half of the loss comes from unresolved V genes, and the rest has no known cause. V and J calls and clone size are copied from that table; D and trimming were computed from the DNA. In all, the sample holds 300,000 to 400,000 clones, and around four fifths of those were seen once. The ten largest account for approximately 3.1% of the sample.

Study-wide conclusions, independent of this receptor: The amount of clinical and demographic metadata varied by source and participant and was provided uncurated.

Sequences were obtained from peripheral blood. The receptor was derived from a man younger than 45 with active or convalescent COVID-19. The chain is assembled from TRBV11-2 and TRBJ2-2; a confident D gene designation cannot be given. The CDR3 region: CASSLSTGELFF. The nucleotide sequence reads TGTGCCAGCAGCTTATCGACCGGGGAGCTGTTTTTT.